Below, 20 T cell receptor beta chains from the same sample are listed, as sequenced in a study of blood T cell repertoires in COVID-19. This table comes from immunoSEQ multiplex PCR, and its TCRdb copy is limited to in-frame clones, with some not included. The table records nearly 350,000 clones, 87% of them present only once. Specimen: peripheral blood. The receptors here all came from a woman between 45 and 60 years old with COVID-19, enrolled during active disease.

The CDR3 DNA reads TGTGCCAGCAGCAATGACCCTCCGGGGACAATCGATGAAAAACTGTTTTTT. It is translated as CASSNDPPGTIDEKLFF. The V call is TRBV7-6, the J call TRBJ1-4, with D perhaps matching TRBD1 (6 bases). Trimming cost V 5 bases and J 6 bases, with 22 bases left between them. Looked up from germline, CDR1 is SGHVS and CDR2 is FNYEAQ. This CDR3 region has 17 residues.

DNA of the CDR3: TGTGCCAGCAGTTATCCCCCCGCGGGGAGCTACGAGCAGTACTTC. Protein: CASSYPPAGSYEQYF. The chain recombines TRBV6-2 or TRBV6-3 with TRBJ2-7; TRBD2 might be the D (6 bases). From germline, CDR1 is MNHEY and CDR2 SVGEGT. V was shortened by 3 bases and J by 3 bases, with 15 bases between the two germline ends. There are 15 residues in the CDR3.

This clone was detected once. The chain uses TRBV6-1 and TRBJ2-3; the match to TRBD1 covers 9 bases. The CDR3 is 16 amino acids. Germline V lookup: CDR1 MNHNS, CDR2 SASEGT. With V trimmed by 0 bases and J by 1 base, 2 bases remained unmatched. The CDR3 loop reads CASSEARDRGTDTQYF. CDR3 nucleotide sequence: TGTGCCAGCAGTGAAGCGAGGGACAGGGGCACAGATACGCAGTATTTT.

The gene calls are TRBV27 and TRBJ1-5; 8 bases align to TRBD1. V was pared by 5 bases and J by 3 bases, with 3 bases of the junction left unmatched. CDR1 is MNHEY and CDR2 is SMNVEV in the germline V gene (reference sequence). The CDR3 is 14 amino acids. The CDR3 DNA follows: TGTGCCAGCAGTCTCAGGGGGCTCAATCAGCCCCAGCATTTT. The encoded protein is CASSLRGLNQPQHF.

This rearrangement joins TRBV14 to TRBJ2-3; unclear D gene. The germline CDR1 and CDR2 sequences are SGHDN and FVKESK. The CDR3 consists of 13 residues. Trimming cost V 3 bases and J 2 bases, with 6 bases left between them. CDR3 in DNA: TGTGCCAGCAGCCAGGAGATCACAGATACGCAGTATTTT. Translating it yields CASSQEITDTQYF.

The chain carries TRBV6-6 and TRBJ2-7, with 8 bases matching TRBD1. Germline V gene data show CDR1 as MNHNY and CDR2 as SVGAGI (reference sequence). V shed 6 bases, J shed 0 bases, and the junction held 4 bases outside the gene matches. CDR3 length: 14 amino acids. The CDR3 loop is CASRPGTGSYEQYF. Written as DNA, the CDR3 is TGTGCCAGCAGACCCGGGACAGGCTCCTACGAGCAGTACTTC.

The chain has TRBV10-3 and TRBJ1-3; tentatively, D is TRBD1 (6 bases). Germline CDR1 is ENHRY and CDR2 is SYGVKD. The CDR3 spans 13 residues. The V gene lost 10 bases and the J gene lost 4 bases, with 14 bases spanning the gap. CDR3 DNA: TGTGCCAACGGACAGTCAAACGGAAACACCATATATTTT. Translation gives CANGQSNGNTIYF.

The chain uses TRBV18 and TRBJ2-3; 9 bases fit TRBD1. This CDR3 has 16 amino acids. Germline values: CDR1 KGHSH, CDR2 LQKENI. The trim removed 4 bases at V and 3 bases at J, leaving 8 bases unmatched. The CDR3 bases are TGTGCCAGCTCACTTACGGACAGGGGATGGACAGATACGCAGTATTTT. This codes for CASSLTDRGWTDTQYF.

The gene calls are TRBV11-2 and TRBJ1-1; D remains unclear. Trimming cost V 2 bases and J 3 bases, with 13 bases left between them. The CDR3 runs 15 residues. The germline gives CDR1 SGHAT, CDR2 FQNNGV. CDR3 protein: CASSLMVAGDTEAFF. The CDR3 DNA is TGTGCCAGCAGCTTAATGGTCGCCGGGGACACTGAAGCTTTCTTT.

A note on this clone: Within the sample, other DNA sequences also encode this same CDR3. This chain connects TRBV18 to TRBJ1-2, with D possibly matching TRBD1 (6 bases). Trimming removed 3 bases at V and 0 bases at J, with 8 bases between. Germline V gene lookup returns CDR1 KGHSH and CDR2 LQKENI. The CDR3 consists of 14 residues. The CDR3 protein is CASSPDSSNYGYTF. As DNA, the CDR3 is TGTGCCAGCTCACCGGACAGTTCTAACTATGGCTACACCTTC.

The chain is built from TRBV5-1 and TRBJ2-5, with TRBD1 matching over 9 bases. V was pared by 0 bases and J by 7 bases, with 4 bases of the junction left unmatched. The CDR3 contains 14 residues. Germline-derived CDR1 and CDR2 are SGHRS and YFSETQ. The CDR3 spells CASSLDRGPVTQYF. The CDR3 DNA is TGCGCCAGCAGCTTGGACAGGGGGCCGGTGACCCAGTACTTC.

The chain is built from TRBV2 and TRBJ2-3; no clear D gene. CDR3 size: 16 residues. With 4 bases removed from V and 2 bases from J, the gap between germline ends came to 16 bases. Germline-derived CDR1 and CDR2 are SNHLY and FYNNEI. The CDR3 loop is CASSGRSASPTDTQYF. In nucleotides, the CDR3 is TGTGCCAGCAGTGGTCGGTCAGCGTCTCCCACAGATACGCAGTATTTT.

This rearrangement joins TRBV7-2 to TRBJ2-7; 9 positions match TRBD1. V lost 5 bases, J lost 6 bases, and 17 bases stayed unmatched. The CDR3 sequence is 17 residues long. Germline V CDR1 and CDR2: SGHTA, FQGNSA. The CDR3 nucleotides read TGTGCCAGCAGCGCATTTGGGGGGACAGGGAGTCTTGGCGAGCAGTACTTC. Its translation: CASSAFGGTGSLGEQYF.

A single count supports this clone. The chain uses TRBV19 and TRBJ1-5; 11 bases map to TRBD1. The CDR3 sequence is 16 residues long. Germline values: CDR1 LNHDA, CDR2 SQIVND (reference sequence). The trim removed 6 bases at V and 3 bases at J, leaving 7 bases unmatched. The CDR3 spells CASSTRDRGYNQPQHF. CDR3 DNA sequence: TGTGCCAGTAGCACACGGGACAGGGGGTACAATCAGCCCCAGCATTTT. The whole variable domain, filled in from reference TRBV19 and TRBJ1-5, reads DGGITQSPKYLFRKEGQNVTLSCEQNLNHDAMYWYRQDPGQGLRLIYYSQIVNDFQKGDIAEGYSVSREKKESFPLTVTSAQKNPTAFYLCASSTRDRGYNQPQHFGDGTRLSIL.

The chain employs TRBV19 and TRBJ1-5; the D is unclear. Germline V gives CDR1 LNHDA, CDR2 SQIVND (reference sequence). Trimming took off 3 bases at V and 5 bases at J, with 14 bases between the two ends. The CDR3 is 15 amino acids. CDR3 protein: CASSIRSGVHQPQHF. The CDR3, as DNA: TGTGCCAGTAGTATTAGATCGGGAGTTCATCAGCCCCAGCATTTT.

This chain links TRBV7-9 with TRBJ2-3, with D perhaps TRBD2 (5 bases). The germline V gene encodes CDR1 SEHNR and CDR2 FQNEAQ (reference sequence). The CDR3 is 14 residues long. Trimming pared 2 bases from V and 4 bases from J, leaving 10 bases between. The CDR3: CASSLMERADTQYF. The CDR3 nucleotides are TGTGCCAGCAGCTTAATGGAGAGGGCAGATACGCAGTATTTT.

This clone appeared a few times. The CDR3 spells CASSQSGSIQYF. The CDR3 bases are TGTGCCAGCAGCCAAAGCGGGAGTATTCAGTACTTC. The chain employs TRBV3-1 (or the pseudogene TRBV3-2) and TRBJ2-4, with 8 bases matching TRBD2. The CDR3 runs to 12 residues. CDR1 and CDR2 from the germline V gene are LGHDT and YNNKEL (reference sequence). The V gene end was trimmed by 2 bases and the J gene end by 10 bases; junction bases not matched to a gene: 1.

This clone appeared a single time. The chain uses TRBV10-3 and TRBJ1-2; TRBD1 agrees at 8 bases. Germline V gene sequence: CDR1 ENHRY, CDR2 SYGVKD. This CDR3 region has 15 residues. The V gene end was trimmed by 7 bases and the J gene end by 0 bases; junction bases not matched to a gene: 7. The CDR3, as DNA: TGTGCCATCAAAAATACAGGGGGATCTAACTATGGCTACACCTTC. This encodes CAIKNTGGSNYGYTF.

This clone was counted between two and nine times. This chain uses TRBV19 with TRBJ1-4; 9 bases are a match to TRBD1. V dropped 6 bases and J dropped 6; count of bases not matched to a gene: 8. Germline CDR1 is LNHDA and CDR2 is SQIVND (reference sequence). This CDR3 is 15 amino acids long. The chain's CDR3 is CASRQYRTGDEKLFF. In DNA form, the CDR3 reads TGTGCCAGTAGGCAATACCGGACAGGGGATGAAAAACTGTTTTTT.

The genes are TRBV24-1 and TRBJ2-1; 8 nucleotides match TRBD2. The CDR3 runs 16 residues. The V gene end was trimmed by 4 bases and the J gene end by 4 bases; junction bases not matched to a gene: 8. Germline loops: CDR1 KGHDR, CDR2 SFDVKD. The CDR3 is CATSDAGLVGYNEQFF. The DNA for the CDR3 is TGTGCCACCAGTGACGCGGGACTAGTAGGGTACAATGAGCAGTTCTTC.